A selection of T cell receptor beta chains follows, all from one sample in a study of early T cells in non-severe SARS-CoV-2 infection. TCRdb re-called the 5' RACE reads with MiXCR, one entry per CDR3 protein. Seen here are approximately 52,000 distinct CDR3 sequences, around 7.5% observed once, and the top ten hold 9.4%. The source material was whole blood. Source of these receptors: an adult who was a healthcare worker with PCR-confirmed SARS-CoV-2 infection or an uninfected control (not recorded which). Each CDR3 is given with its conserved first and last residue. Each record gives: J gene, V gene, clone size, D gene, CDR3 DNA, CDR3 protein. A D gene is named only where the DNA matches it firmly. Only part of the rows carry a size: once, few, many, or a class if the clone is expanded.

>TRBJ1-5|TRBV5-4|NA|NA
TGTGCCAGCAGCTTGGACTTTCAGCCCCAGCATTTT
CASSLDFQPQHF
>TRBJ1-6|TRBV5-6|few|NA
TGTGCCAGCAGCGTTATTGACCGGAGCTCCTATAATTCACCCCTCCACTTT
CASSVIDRSSYNSPLHF
>TRBJ2-5|TRBV4-3|many|NA
TGCGCCAGCAGCCGACAAATCGGACGGCAAGAGACCCAGTACTTC
CASSRQIGRQETQYF
>TRBJ2-7|TRBV3-1|many|NA
TGTGCCAGCAGCCAAAGGGGCGAGCAGTACTTC
CASSQRGEQYF
>TRBJ2-7|TRBV27|NA|NA
TGTGCCAGCAGTTTCCGGGTCGGCGAGCAGTACTTC
CASSFRVGEQYF
>TRBJ1-2|TRBV25-1|NA|NA
TGTGCCAGCAGTGAAGGGGAAGTGGTCTATGGCTACACCTTC
CASSEGEVVYGYTF
>TRBJ2-7|TRBV7-9|many|NA
TGTGCCAGCAGCTCGCTACAGGGTTCGGTCTACGAGCAGTACTTC
CASSSLQGSVYEQYF
>TRBJ2-7|TRBV7-2|many|NA
TGTGCCAGCAGCTTGGGGGCTAGCGCTACCTACGAGCAGTACTTC
CASSLGASATYEQYF
>TRBJ1-2|TRBV18|many|TRBD1
TGTGCCAGCTCACCAGACAGGGGCTATGGCTACACCTTC
CASSPDRGYGYTF
>TRBJ1-2|TRBV29-1|many|NA
TGCAGCGTTTCCGGGCTGAATGATAACTATGGCTACACCTTC
CSVSGLNDNYGYTF
>TRBJ2-7|TRBV14|NA|NA
TGTGCCAGCAGCCGAGTTCTGGGATTGGAGCAGTACTTC
CASSRVLGLEQYF
>TRBJ1-4|TRBV4-3|few|NA
TGCGCCAGCAGCCTCCGGGCCAGGGCTAATGAAAAACTGTTTTTT
CASSLRARANEKLFF
>TRBJ2-1|TRBV5-1|few|NA
TGCGCCAGCACCCCGGGGTGGGAGGTCCGTGAGAATGAGCAGTTCTTC
CASTPGWEVRENEQFF
>TRBJ2-7|TRBV6-5|NA|NA
TGTGCCAGCACCCAGGGGGGGCCGGGAATCTACGAGCAGTACTTC
CASTQGGPGIYEQYF
>TRBJ2-5|TRBV28|few|NA
TGTGCCAGCAGTTTATCTGGACAGCTACGGGGAGAGACCCAGTACTTC
CASSLSGQLRGETQYF
>TRBJ2-5|TRBV7-7|NA|NA
TGTGCTAGCAGCTTAAGTCCGGGCCACCAAGAGACCCAGTACTTC
CASSLSPGHQETQYF
>TRBJ2-6|TRBV18|few|NA
TGTGCCAGCACTATGACCCACATCAGCTCTGGGGCCAACGTCCTGACTTTC
CASTMTHISSGANVLTF
>TRBJ2-5|TRBV7-2|few|NA
TGTGCCAGCAGCGGGGGGACGCTGGAGGAGACCCAGTACTTC
CASSGGTLEETQYF
>TRBJ2-3|TRBV3-1|NA|TRBD2
TGTGCCAGCAGCCAAGGGGGGAGGGCAGATACGCAGTATTTT
CASSQGGRADTQYF
>TRBJ2-2|TRBV12-3/TRBV12-4|NA|NA
TGTGCCAGCACCCTTGGAAGGCAGAACACCGGGGAGCTGTTTTTT
CASTLGRQNTGELFF
>TRBJ2-1|TRBV20-1|few|NA
TGCAGTGCTAAAAACCGGGACTTAATCTACAATGAGCAGTTCTTC
CSAKNRDLIYNEQFF
>TRBJ2-6|TRBV29-1|few|NA
TGCAGCGTCGTTCAGGGAACCGGCTCTGGGGCCAACGTCCTGACTTTC
CSVVQGTGSGANVLTF
>TRBJ2-4|TRBV2|NA|TRBD2
TGTGCCAGCAGGGAGTCCGGGACTAGCGGTAGGAAAAACATTCAGTACTTC
CASRESGTSGRKNIQYF
>TRBJ2-3|TRBV19|few|NA
TGTGCCAGTAGTATTGAGGAAACAGATACGCAGTATTTT
CASSIEETDTQYF
>TRBJ2-5|TRBV20-1|few|TRBD1
TGCAGTGCTGATAGTACAGGGGGCTGGGAGACCCAGTACTTC
CSADSTGGWETQYF
>TRBJ2-7|TRBV11-2|NA|TRBD1
TGTGCCAGCAGCTGGCAGGGGGCGGAAGAGCAGTACTTC
CASSWQGAEEQYF
>TRBJ1-2|TRBV18|many|NA
TGTGCCAGCTCACCTGCGACAGGTTCTAACTATGGCTACACCTTC
CASSPATGSNYGYTF
>TRBJ2-7|TRBV4-1|NA|NA
TGCGCCAGCAGCCAAGGGTCGGGACCAGGGCAGTACGAGCAGTACTTC
CASSQGSGPGQYEQYF
>TRBJ1-1|TRBV13|many|NA
TGTGCCAGCAGCTTAGTTCGTACTGAAGCTTTCTTT
CASSLVRTEAFF
>TRBJ2-1|TRBV12-3/TRBV12-4|NA|TRBD2
TGTGCCAGCAGAGACGGACTAGCGGGAGTCAGCAATGAGCAGTTCTTC
CASRDGLAGVSNEQFF
>TRBJ1-5|TRBV10-2|NA|TRBD1
TGCGCCAGCTCCGGACAGGGGCCTTATAGCAATCAGCCCCAGCATTTT
CASSGQGPYSNQPQHF
>TRBJ2-7|TRBV28|NA|NA
TGTGCCAGCAGCTGGGGGCTTTTACTCGGCGAGCAGTACTTC
CASSWGLLLGEQYF
>TRBJ1-2|TRBV27|many|NA
TGTGCCAGCTCCCTTAGAGGGTACTATGGCTACACCTTC
CASSLRGYYGYTF
>TRBJ1-5|TRBV11-2|few|NA
TGTGCCAGCAGCTTCCCGACAGGCCGTCAGCCCCAGCATTTT
CASSFPTGRQPQHF
>TRBJ2-7|TRBV28|many|NA
TGTGCCAGCAGTTTATTGGGCGGCAGGTTCTCCTACGAGCAGTACTTC
CASSLLGGRFSYEQYF
>TRBJ1-1|TRBV19|NA|NA
TGTGCCAGTAGTAAGGTAAACACTGAAGCTTTCTTT
CASSKVNTEAFF
>TRBJ2-7|TRBV5-1|few|NA
TGCGCCAGCAGCTTGGCCTTCGGCGAGCAGTACTTC
CASSLAFGEQYF
>TRBJ2-5|TRBV30|many|NA
TGTGCCTGGAGTGTAAACAGGGTGGGCCAAGAGACCCAGTACTTC
CAWSVNRVGQETQYF
>TRBJ1-4|TRBV29-1|few|NA
TGCAGCGTTCCGGTAGGCTCGGGCCTGGCCCTATCATTT
CSVPVGSGLALSF
>TRBJ1-1|TRBV28|many|NA
TGTGCCAGCAGTTTTGGGGGGCTAGGGAACACTGAAGCTTTCTTT
CASSFGGLGNTEAFF
>TRBJ2-3|TRBV11-2|many|NA
TGTGCCAGCAGCTTAATCTACGCCACGGATACGCAGTATTTT
CASSLIYATDTQYF
>TRBJ1-4|TRBV29-1|NA|TRBD1
TGCAGCGTTGAAAATGGGGGGACAGGGGGAAGAGAAAAACTGTTTTTT
CSVENGGTGGREKLFF
>TRBJ1-1|TRBV14|many|NA
TGTGCCAGCAGCCCTCGAGGGCTGCCTGAAGCTTTCTTT
CASSPRGLPEAFF
>TRBJ2-7|TRBV2|few|TRBD2
TGTGCCAGCAGAGTACCACTAGCGGGGTTGTACGAGCAGTACTTC
CASRVPLAGLYEQYF
>TRBJ1-1|TRBV6-2/TRBV6-3|NA|NA
TGTGCCAGCAGTTACTCGACAGCTGAAGCTTTCTTT
CASSYSTAEAFF
>TRBJ2-4|TRBV29-1|many|NA
TGCAGCGTTCAAACCCATCCGGGATTGGACATTCAGTACTTC
CSVQTHPGLDIQYF
>TRBJ2-5|TRBV29-1|few|NA
TGCAGCGTTCGACTAGTTGGCGAGACCCAGTACTTC
CSVRLVGETQYF
>TRBJ1-6|TRBV2|once|TRBD1
TGTGCCAGCAGTCTCGAGGGGGCTTCCTATAATTCACCCCTCCACTTT
CASSLEGASYNSPLHF
>TRBJ1-4|TRBV27|many|NA
TGTGCCAGCAGTTTAAATCCAGGGGATGCTGAAAAACTGTTTTTT
CASSLNPGDAEKLFF
>TRBJ1-1|TRBV27|NA|NA
TGTGCCAGCGCTGCCGGACAGCTGTACACTGAAGCTTTCTTT
CASAAGQLYTEAFF
>TRBJ2-3|TRBV9|few|NA
TGTGCCAGCAGCACCCGCGGGACAACCACAGATACGCAGTATTTT
CASSTRGTTTDTQYF
>TRBJ2-1|TRBV7-6|many|TRBD2
TGTGCCAGCAGCTTAGTAGCGGGTAAAAACGAGCAGTTCTTC
CASSLVAGKNEQFF
>TRBJ2-7|TRBV20-1|NA|TRBD2
TGCAGTGCTCCTTCCCCGGGACTAGCCCGATACGAGCAGTACTTC
CSAPSPGLARYEQYF
>TRBJ2-3|TRBV9|few|NA
TGTGCCAGCACTACAGCCCACACAGATACGCAGTATTTT
CASTTAHTDTQYF
>TRBJ1-6|TRBV12-3/TRBV12-4|NA|TRBD1
TGTGCCAGCAGTTTTGATCAGGGGGTAATCTCACCCCTCCACTTT
CASSFDQGVISPLHF
>TRBJ1-3|TRBV7-9|NA|NA
TGTGCCAGCAGTAGTGCGACTGGAAACACCATATATTTT
CASSSATGNTIYF